What follows is one TCR beta chain and its context. Its antigen is undetermined. These data belong to a study of T cell responses to AZD1222 COVID-19 vaccine. Study details: Pooling was applied to second doses at about 4 or about 12 weeks.

The protocol was immunoSEQ multiplex PCR, while the TCRdb copy is restricted to in-frame clones and leaves out a portion. Of about 210,000 clones listed, approximately 92% are singletons. General study findings and limits: Regions 160-218 and 743-854 held dominance among vaccine-associated CD4 TCRs, which spanned spike. The breadth and depth of Spike-specific TCRs increased once two AZD1222 doses had been given. It should be noted that donors were predominantly white British and more often female, and clonal diversity was possibly underestimated.

The trim removed 4 bases at V and 1 base at J, leaving 8 bases unmatched. The CDR3 is 17 residues long. Germline loops: CDR1 SGHRS, CDR2 YFSETQ. The material sequenced was peripheral blood, taken on day 0 of AZD1222 vaccination. The source of this sequence is an adult in good health. The J gene is TRBJ2-5, the V gene TRBV5-1; TRBD2 matches at 12 bases. As DNA, the CDR3 is TGCGCCAGCAGCCCTAGCCCACTAGCGGGGGGCCAAGAGACCCAGTACTTC. This gives the protein CASSPSPLAGGQETQYF. The full variable domain, its missing parts supplied by reference TRBV5-1 and TRBJ2-5, is KAGVTQTPRYLIKTRGQQVTLSCSPISGHRSVSWYQQTPGQGLQFLFEYFSETQRNKGNFPGRFSGRQFSNSRSEMNVSTLELGDSALYLCASSPSPLAGGQETQYFGPGTRLLVL.